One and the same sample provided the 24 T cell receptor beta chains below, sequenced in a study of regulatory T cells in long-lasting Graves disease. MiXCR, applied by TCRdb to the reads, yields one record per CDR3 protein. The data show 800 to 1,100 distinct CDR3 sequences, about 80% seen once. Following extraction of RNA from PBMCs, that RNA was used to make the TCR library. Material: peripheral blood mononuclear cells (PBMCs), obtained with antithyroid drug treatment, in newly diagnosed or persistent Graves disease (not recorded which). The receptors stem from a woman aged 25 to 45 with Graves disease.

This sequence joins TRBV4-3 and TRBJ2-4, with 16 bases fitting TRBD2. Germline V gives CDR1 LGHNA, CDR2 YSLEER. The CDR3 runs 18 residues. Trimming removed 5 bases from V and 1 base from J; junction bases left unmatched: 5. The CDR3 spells CASSGTSGRAGAKNIQYF. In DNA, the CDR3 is TGCGCCAGCAGCGGGACTAGCGGGAGGGCCGGGGCCAAAAACATTCAGTACTTC.

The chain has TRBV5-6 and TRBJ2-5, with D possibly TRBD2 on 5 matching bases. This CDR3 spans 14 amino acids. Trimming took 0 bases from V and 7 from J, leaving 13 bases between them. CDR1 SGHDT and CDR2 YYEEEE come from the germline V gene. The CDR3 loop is CASSLVRDGGTQYF. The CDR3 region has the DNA TGTGCCAGCAGCTTGGTTCGGGATGGCGGGACCCAGTACTTC. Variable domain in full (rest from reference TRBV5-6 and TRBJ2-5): DAGVTQSPTHLIKTRGQQVTLRCSPKSGHDTVSWYQQALGQGPQFIFQYYEEEERQRGNFPDRFSGHQFPNYSSELNVNALLLGDSALYLCASSLVRDGGTQYFGPGTRLLVL.

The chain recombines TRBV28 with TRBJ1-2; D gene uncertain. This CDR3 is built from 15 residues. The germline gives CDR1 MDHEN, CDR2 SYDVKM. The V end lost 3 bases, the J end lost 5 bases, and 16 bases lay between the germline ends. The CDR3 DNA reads TGTGCCAGCAGTTTCTTGGGCCAGTTATTTTATGGCTACACCTTC. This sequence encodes CASSFLGQLFYGYTF.

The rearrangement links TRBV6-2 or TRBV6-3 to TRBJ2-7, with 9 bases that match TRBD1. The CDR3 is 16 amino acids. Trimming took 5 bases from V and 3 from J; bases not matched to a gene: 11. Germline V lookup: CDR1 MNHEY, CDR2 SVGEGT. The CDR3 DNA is TGTGCCAGCAGTCTAAAACCAGGGACAGGGCTCTACGAGCAGTACTTC. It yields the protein CASSLKPGTGLYEQYF.

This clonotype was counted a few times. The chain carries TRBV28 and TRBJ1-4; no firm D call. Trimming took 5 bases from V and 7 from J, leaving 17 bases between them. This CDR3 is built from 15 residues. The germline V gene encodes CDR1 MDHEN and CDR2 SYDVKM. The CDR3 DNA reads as TGTGCCAGCAGTACCGACACCATAGAGATTGAAAAACTGTTTTTT. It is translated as CASSTDTIEIEKLFF.

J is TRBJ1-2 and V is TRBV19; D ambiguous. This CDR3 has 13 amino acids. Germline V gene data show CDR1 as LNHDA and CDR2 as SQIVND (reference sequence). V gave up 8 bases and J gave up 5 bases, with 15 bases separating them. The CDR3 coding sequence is TGTGCCAGTGGCGCCGGGAGCTGGTATGGCTACACCTTC. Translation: CASGAGSWYGYTF.

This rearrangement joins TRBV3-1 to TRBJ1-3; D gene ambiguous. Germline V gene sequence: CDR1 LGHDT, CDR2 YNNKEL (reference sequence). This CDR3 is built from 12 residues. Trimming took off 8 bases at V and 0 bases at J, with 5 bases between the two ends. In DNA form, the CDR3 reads TGTGCCAGCGGTAGCTCTGGAAACACCATATATTTT. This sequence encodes CASGSSGNTIYF.

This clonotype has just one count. The CDR3 loop reads CSVRTYEQYF. In DNA, the CDR3 is TGCAGCGTGCGTACGTACGAGCAGTACTTC. V usage is TRBV29-1 and J usage is TRBJ2-7; D gene uncertain. In germline, CDR1 is SQVTM, CDR2 ANQGSEA. V was trimmed by 6 bases and J by 4 bases, leaving 7 bases between them. CDR3 length: 10 amino acids.

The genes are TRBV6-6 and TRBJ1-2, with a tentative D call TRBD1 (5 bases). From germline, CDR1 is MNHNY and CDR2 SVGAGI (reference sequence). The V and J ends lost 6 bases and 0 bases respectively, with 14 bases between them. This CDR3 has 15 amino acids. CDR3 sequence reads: CASSSQRGANYGYTF. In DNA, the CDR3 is TGTGCCAGCAGCTCCCAAAGGGGAGCTAACTATGGCTACACCTTC.

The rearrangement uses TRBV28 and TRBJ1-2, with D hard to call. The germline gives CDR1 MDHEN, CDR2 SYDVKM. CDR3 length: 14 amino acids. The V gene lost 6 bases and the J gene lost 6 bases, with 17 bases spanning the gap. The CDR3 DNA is TGTGCCAGCAGGGTGGTCTCTTCGTTGAATGGCTACACCTTC. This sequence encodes CASRVVSSLNGYTF.

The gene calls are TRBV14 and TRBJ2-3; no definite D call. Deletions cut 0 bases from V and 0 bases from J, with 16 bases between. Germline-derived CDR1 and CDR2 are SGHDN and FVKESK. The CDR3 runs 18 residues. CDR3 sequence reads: CASSQEVSSATSTDTQYF. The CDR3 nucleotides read TGTGCCAGCAGCCAAGAAGTCTCAAGCGCCACTAGCACAGATACGCAGTATTTT. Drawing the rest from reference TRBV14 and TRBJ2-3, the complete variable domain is EAGVTQFPSHSVIEKGQTVTLRCDPISGHDNLYWYRRVMGKEIKFLLHFVKESKQDESGMPNNRFLAERTGGTYSTLKVQPAELEDSGVYFCASSQEVSSATSTDTQYFGPGTRLTVL.

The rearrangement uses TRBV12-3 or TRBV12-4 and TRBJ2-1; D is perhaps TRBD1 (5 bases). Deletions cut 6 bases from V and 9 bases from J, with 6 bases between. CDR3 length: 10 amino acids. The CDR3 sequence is CASRRGEQFF. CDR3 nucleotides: TGTGCCAGCAGAAGGGGTGAGCAGTTCTTC.

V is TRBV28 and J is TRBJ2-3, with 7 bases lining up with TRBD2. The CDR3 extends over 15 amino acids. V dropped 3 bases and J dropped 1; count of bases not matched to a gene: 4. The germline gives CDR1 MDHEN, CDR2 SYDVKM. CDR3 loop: CASSFLAARTDTQYF. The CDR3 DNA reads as TGTGCCAGCAGTTTCCTAGCGGCTCGCACAGATACGCAGTATTTT.

CDR3 DNA sequence: TGTGCCAGCAGCTTCACCTCCCGGGGGGGGGGTGAGCAGTTCTTC. It is translated as CASSFTSRGGGEQFF. The chain recombines TRBV11-2 with TRBJ2-1, with 8 bases that match TRBD2. CDR1 and CDR2 (germline): SGHAT, FQNNGV. The J segment lost 9 bases and the V segment lost 3 bases, leaving 10 bases of the junction unmatched. CDR3 length: 15 amino acids.

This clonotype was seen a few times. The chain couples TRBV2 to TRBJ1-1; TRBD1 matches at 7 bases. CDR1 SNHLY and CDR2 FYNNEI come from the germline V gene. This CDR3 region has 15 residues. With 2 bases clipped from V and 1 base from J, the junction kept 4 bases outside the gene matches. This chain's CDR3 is CASSEPGQSNTEAFF. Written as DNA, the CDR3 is TGTGCCAGCAGTGAACCGGGACAGTCGAACACTGAAGCTTTCTTT. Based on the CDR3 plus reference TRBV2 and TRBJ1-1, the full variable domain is EPEVTQTPSHQVTQMGQEVILRCVPISNHLYFYWYRQILGQKVEFLVSFYNNEISEKSEIFDDQFSVERPDGSNFTLKIRSTKLEDSAMYFCASSEPGQSNTEAFFGQGTRLTVV.

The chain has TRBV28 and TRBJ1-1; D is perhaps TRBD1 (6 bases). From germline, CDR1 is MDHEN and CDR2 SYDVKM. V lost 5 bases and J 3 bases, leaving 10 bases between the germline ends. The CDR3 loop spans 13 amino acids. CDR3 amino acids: CASSPRTDTEAFF. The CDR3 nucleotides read TGTGCCAGCAGTCCTCGGACAGACACTGAAGCTTTCTTT.

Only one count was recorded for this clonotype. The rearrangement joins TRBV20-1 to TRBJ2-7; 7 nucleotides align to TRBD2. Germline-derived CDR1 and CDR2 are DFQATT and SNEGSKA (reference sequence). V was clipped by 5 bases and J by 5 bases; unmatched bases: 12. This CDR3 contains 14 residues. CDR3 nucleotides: TGCAGTGCTCTCTATGGTAGCGGGTGGAACGAGCAGTACTTC. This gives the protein CSALYGSGWNEQYF.

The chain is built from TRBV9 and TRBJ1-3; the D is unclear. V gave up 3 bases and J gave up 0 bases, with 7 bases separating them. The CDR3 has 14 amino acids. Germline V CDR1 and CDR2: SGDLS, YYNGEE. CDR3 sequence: CASSALYSGNTIYF. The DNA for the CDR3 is TGTGCCAGCAGCGCGTTGTACTCTGGAAACACCATATATTTT. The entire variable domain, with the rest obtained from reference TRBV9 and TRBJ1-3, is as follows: DSGVTQTPKHLITATGQRVTLRCSPRSGDLSVYWYQQSLDQGLQFLIQYYNGEERAKGNILERFSAQQFPDLHSELNLSSLELGDSALYFCASSALYSGNTIYFGEGSWLTVV.

The CDR3 bases are TGTGCCAGCAGTTACTCCCGGCAGGACAGCTCCTACAATGAGCAGTTCTTC. It codes for CASSYSRQDSSYNEQFF. The rearrangement uses TRBV6-2 or TRBV6-3 and TRBJ2-1; maybe TRBD1 (6 bases). CDR1 and CDR2 from the germline V gene are MNHEY and SVGEGT. The CDR3 has 17 residues. The V end lost 0 bases, the J end lost 0 bases, and 12 bases lay between the germline ends.

CDR3 in DNA: TGTGCCAGCACCCTAAGGGGGGACACTGAAGCTTTCTTT. Translation: CASTLRGDTEAFF. This chain uses TRBV3-1 with TRBJ1-1; D might be TRBD1 (6 bases). Germline V gene sequence: CDR1 LGHDT, CDR2 YNNKEL (reference sequence). The V end lost 7 bases, the J end lost 3 bases, and 12 bases lay between the germline ends. The CDR3 runs to 13 residues.

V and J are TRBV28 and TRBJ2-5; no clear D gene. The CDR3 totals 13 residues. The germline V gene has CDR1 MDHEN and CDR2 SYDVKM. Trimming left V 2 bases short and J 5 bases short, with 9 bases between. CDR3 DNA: TGTGCCAGCAGTTTAGGTCTAGAGGAGACCCAGTACTTC. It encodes CASSLGLEETQYF.

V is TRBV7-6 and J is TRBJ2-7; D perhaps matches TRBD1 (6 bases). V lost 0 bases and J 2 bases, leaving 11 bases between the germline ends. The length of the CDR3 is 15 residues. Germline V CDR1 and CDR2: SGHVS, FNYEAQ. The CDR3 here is CASSLAGTSTYEQYF. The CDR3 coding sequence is TGTGCCAGCAGCTTAGCCGGGACAAGTACCTACGAGCAGTACTTC.

The CDR3 region is CASSNQGLGSGPVEQYF. In nucleotides, the CDR3 is TGTGCCAGCAGTAACCAAGGGTTGGGTAGCGGGCCGGTCGAGCAGTACTTC. The rearrangement joins TRBV25-1 to TRBJ2-7, with 7 nucleotides matching TRBD2. This CDR3 spans 17 amino acids. Germline V CDR1 and CDR2: MGHDK, SYGVNS. Trimming removed 5 bases from V and 6 bases from J; junction bases left unmatched: 19.

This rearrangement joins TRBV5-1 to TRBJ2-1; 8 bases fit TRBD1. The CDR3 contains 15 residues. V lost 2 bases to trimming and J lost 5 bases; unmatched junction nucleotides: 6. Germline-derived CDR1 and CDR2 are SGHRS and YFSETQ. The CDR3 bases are TGCGCCAGCAGCTTAATAGACAGGGGAAACAATGAGCAGTTCTTC. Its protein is CASSLIDRGNNEQFF.